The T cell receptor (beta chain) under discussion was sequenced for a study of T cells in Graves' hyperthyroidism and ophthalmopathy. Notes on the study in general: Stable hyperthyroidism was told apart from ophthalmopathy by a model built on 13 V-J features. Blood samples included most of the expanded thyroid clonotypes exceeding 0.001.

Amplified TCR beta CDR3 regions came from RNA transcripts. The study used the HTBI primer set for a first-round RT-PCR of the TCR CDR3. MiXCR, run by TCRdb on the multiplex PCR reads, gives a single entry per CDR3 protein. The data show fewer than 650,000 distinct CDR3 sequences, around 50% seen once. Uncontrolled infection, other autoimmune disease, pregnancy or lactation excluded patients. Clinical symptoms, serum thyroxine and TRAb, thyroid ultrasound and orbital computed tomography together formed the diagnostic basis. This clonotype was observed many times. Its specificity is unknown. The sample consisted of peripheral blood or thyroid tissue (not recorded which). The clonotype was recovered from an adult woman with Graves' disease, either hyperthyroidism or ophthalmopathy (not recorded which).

CDR3 DNA sequence: TGTGCCAGCAGCCAGCTGACCGGGACAGACTCTGGCTACACCTTC. Translating it yields CASSQLTGTDSGYTF. J is TRBJ1-2 and V is TRBV4-2; 7 nucleotides align to TRBD1. Per germline, CDR1 LGHNA and CDR2 YNFKEQ. The CDR3 sequence is 15 residues long. V was pared by 3 bases and J by 7 bases, with 11 bases of the junction left unmatched.